The 3 T cell receptor beta chains below all came from one sample that was sequenced in a study of T cell changes during pregnancy in multiple sclerosis. The data were produced by immunoSEQ multiplex PCR, yet TCRdb's version contains in-frame clones alone and is incomplete. The table lists fewer than 95,000 clones, about 93% of them singletons. The starting material was peripheral blood, obtained in the first trimester of pregnancy. The receptors here all came from a female donor in good health, enrolled as a control in a pregnancy study.

This chain connects TRBV6-6 to TRBJ1-1; D remains ambiguous. Germline V gene lookup returns CDR1 MNHNY and CDR2 SVGAGI (reference sequence). Trimming cost V 0 bases and J 1 base, with 6 bases left between them. This CDR3 contains 14 residues. The CDR3 DNA reads TGTGCCAGCAGTTACTCAACTACGAACACTGAAGCTTTCTTT. This translates into CASSYSTTNTEAFF.

V and J are TRBV11-2 and TRBJ2-7, with 7 bases lining up with TRBD1. This CDR3 spans 17 amino acids. Germline V gives CDR1 SGHAT, CDR2 FQNNGV. Trimming cost V 0 bases and J 1 base; bases outside gene matches: 9. The CDR3 is CASSLEGPGQRSYEQYF. The CDR3, as DNA: TGTGCCAGCAGCTTAGAGGGACCGGGACAGCGATCCTACGAGCAGTACTTC.

This clone came up once. The chain couples TRBV4-1 to TRBJ2-7, with D perhaps matching TRBD2 (5 bases). V was shortened by 8 bases and J by 2 bases, with 19 bases between the two germline ends. The CDR3 is made up of 15 amino acids. The germline V gene has CDR1 MGHRA and CDR2 YSYEKL. The CDR3 nucleotides are TGCGCCAGCCAAATTCGGACTGGGAATACCTACGAGCAGTACTTC. Its protein product is CASQIRTGNTYEQYF.